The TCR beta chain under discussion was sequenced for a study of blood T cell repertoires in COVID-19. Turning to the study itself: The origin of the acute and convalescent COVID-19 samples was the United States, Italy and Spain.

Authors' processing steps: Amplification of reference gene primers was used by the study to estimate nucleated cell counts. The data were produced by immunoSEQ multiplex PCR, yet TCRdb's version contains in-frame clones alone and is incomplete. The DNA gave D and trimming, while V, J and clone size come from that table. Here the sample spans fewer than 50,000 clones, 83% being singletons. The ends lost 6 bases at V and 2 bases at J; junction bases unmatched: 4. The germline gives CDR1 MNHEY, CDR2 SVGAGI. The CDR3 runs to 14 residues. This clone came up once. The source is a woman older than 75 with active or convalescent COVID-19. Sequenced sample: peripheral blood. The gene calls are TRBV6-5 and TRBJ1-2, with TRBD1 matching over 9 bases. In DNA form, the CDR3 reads TGTGCCAGCAGGGGACAGGGTCGAAACTATGGCTACACCTTC. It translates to CASRGQGRNYGYTF.